The 31 T cell receptor beta chains presented below share a single source sample, sequenced in a study of shared clonotypes between healthy human individuals. Only in-frame clones appear in the TCRdb table, and some are missing; sequencing was by immunoSEQ multiplex PCR. The data hold 1.5 million to 2.5 million clones, with about 94% observed a single time. Terminally differentiated effector memory CD45RA+ cells were excluded by CCR7 positive selection of CD45RO-negative cells. Sample: naive CD8+ T cells sorted from blood. The origin of the receptors is a man aged 18 to 30 in good health.

The chain carries TRBV4-1 and TRBJ2-5, with TRBD1 matching 7 bases. The V gene's germline CDR1 is MGHRA and CDR2 YSYEKL. This CDR3 contains 15 residues. The V segment lost 4 bases and the J segment 1 base; nucleotides outside the gene matches: 6. The CDR3 here is CASSLLQGSQETQYF. Here the CDR3 DNA reads TGCGCCAGCAGCCTCCTACAGGGGTCCCAAGAGACCCAGTACTTC.

The chain employs TRBV6-5 and TRBJ2-5; D possibly corresponds to TRBD1 (5 bases). Trimming pared 6 bases from V and 0 bases from J, leaving 11 bases between. CDR1 is MNHEY, CDR2 SVGAGI, per germline. This CDR3 contains 14 residues. Here the CDR3 DNA reads TGTGCCAGCAGCTCGCAGGGTTACCAAGAGACCCAGTACTTC. It codes for CASSSQGYQETQYF.

This chain joins TRBV5-6 and TRBJ2-3; D is unresolved. V lost 4 bases and J lost 5, with 14 bases in between. The CDR3 has 14 residues. Germline V gene data show CDR1 as SGHDT and CDR2 as YYEEEE. The CDR3 coding sequence is TGTGCCAGCAGCCCGGAGTTCGGCGGAGATACGCAGTATTTT. Its protein is CASSPEFGGDTQYF.

The rearrangement links TRBV7-9 to TRBJ1-1; D perhaps matches TRBD1 (6 bases). The CDR3 extends over 17 amino acids. The germline CDR1 and CDR2 sequences are SEHNR and FQNEAQ (reference sequence). V gave up 0 bases and J gave up 0 bases, with 14 bases separating them. The CDR3 DNA sequence: TGTGCCAGCAGCTTAGCCCCGGGGGGGGACATGAACACTGAAGCTTTCTTT. It is translated as CASSLAPGGDMNTEAFF.

As for this clone: Other DNA sequences from this sample encode an identical CDR3 as well. This chain links TRBV19 with TRBJ2-2, with TRBD1 matching over 11 bases. The V gene's germline CDR1 is LNHDA and CDR2 SQIVND (reference sequence). The CDR3 sequence is 14 residues long. After removal of 8 bases from V and 4 bases from J, the junction contained 3 bases not matched to a gene. The CDR3, as DNA: TGTGCCAGTGCAGGGACAGGGGGCACCGGGGAGCTGTTTTTT. It codes for CASAGTGGTGELFF.

This chain joins TRBV7-9 and TRBJ2-1, with 7 bases lining up with TRBD1. This CDR3 comprises 15 residues. Germline-derived CDR1 and CDR2 are SEHNR and FQNEAQ (reference sequence). Trimming removed 3 bases from V and 1 base from J; junction bases left unmatched: 3. The CDR3 protein is CASSLGRGSYNEQFF. The CDR3 region has the DNA TGTGCCAGCAGCTTGGGCAGGGGGTCCTACAATGAGCAGTTCTTC.

This CDR3 is CASTSNSLPGTPSYNEQFF. The CDR3 DNA reads as TGTGCCAGCACCTCAAACTCACTTCCCGGGACACCCTCTTACAATGAGCAGTTCTTC. V usage is TRBV27 and J usage is TRBJ2-1; D might be TRBD1 (6 bases). The V and J ends lost 7 bases and 4 bases respectively, with 29 bases between them. The CDR3 spans 19 residues. CDR1 and CDR2 from the germline V gene are MNHEY and SMNVEV (reference sequence).

This clone was picked up one time. DNA of the CDR3: TGTGCCACTACTGATGAGGGGGCGGTCCAAGAGACCCAGTACTTC. The encoded protein is CATTDEGAVQETQYF. The V gene is TRBV6-1, the J gene TRBJ2-5; 7 nucleotides align to TRBD1. With V trimmed by 10 bases and J by 1 base, 12 bases remained unmatched. Germline V gene data show CDR1 as MNHNS and CDR2 as SASEGT. The length of the CDR3 is 15 residues.

In regard to this clone: At the DNA level, this CDR3 is encoded by other sequences in the same sample as well. V gene TRBV28 combines with J gene TRBJ1-1; 7 bases map to TRBD1. The length of the CDR3 is 13 residues. Germline V CDR1 and CDR2: MDHEN, SYDVKM. V shed 3 bases and J 5 bases; nucleotides not matched to a gene: 3. This CDR3 is CASSLAGGTEAFF. The CDR3 DNA follows: TGTGCCAGCAGTTTGGCAGGGGGTACTGAAGCTTTCTTT.

This chain joins TRBV7-8 and TRBJ2-7, with TRBD2 as a possible D gene (7 bases). The V end was cut by 3 bases, the J end by 4 bases, with 19 bases between. The germline V gene has CDR1 SGHVS and CDR2 FQNEAQ. This CDR3 is 16 amino acids long. The chain's CDR3 is CASSLGGRGLSYEQYF. CDR3 sequence (DNA): TGTGCCAGCAGCTTGGGGGGGCGCGGACTCTCATACGAGCAGTACTTC.

The CDR3 region has the DNA TGTGCCAGCAGTTGGGGAATTCCCTACGAGCAGTACTTC. Protein: CASSWGIPYEQYF. The rearrangement joins TRBV28 to TRBJ2-7; D is ambiguous. Trimming stripped 4 bases from V and 2 bases from J, with 9 bases between. This CDR3 is 13 amino acids long. CDR1 MDHEN and CDR2 SYDVKM come from the germline V gene.

This clone was detected only once. V usage is TRBV7-9 and J usage is TRBJ1-1, with 7 positions matching TRBD1. This CDR3 is 15 amino acids long. The germline gives CDR1 SEHNR, CDR2 FQNEAQ (reference sequence). V lost 6 bases to trimming and J lost 4 bases; unmatched junction nucleotides: 11. The CDR3 region is CASRRTGEWSTEAFF. The CDR3 coding sequence is TGTGCCAGCAGACGGACAGGTGAATGGTCCACTGAAGCTTTCTTT.

This clone has just one count. The V and J genes are TRBV5-1 and TRBJ2-7; 8 bases are shared with TRBD1. The junction had 5 bases not matched to a gene; V was cut back by 3 bases and J by 3 bases. The CDR3 contains 14 residues. Germline CDR1 reads SGHRS; CDR2 reads YFSETQ. CDR3 protein: CASSSDRAVYEQYF. CDR3 DNA sequence: TGCGCCAGCAGCTCGGACAGGGCCGTCTACGAGCAGTACTTC.

The chain has TRBV7-9 and TRBJ2-1; a weak D match, TRBD2 (6 bases). The CDR3 has 17 amino acids. The germline V gene encodes CDR1 SEHNR and CDR2 FQNEAQ (reference sequence). Trimming left V 6 bases short and J 0 bases short, with 18 bases between. For the CDR3, the DNA is TGTGCCAGCAGACTGACCGGGACTCCGAGCTCCTACAATGAGCAGTTCTTC. It specifies CASRLTGTPSSYNEQFF.

The chain carries TRBV13 and TRBJ2-5; a weak D match, TRBD1 (6 bases). The CDR3 loop spans 14 amino acids. The germline V gene has CDR1 PRHDT and CDR2 FYEKMQ (reference sequence). Trimming cost V 5 bases and J 3 bases, with 13 bases left between them. The CDR3 DNA reads TGTGCCAGCAGCATCCGGGACACAGAAGAGACCCAGTACTTC. Encoded protein: CASSIRDTEETQYF.

J is TRBJ2-7 and V is TRBV7-2; unclear D gene. With 4 bases removed from V and 3 bases from J, the gap between germline ends came to 10 bases. The CDR3 loop spans 13 amino acids. The V gene's germline CDR1 is SGHTA and CDR2 FQGNSA. CDR3 nucleotide sequence: TGTGCCAGCAGCTCCCTTCCAAACTACGAGCAGTACTTC. This sequence encodes CASSSLPNYEQYF.

The chain couples TRBV13 to TRBJ2-3; D possibly uses TRBD1 or TRBD2 (5 bases each). Per germline, CDR1 PRHDT and CDR2 FYEKMQ (reference sequence). V was cut by 5 bases and J by 3 bases, with 12 bases left in between. The CDR3 covers 14 residues. Here the CDR3 DNA reads TGTGCCAGCAGCGTCCGGGACCTGACAGATACGCAGTATTTT. Encoded protein: CASSVRDLTDTQYF.

This clone has just one count. The genes are TRBV14 and TRBJ2-7; 7 bases agree with TRBD2. Per germline, CDR1 SGHDN and CDR2 FVKESK. The CDR3 sequence is 14 residues long. V lost 4 bases, J lost 2 bases, and 5 bases stayed unmatched. CDR3 nucleotides: TGTGCCAGCAGCCCCGTGGCGGGGGCCTACGAGCAGTACTTC. Amino acid sequence: CASSPVAGAYEQYF.

This sequence joins TRBV2 and TRBJ2-1, with 9 bases that match TRBD2. Germline V gene data show CDR1 as SNHLY and CDR2 as FYNNEI. The length of the CDR3 is 13 residues. The V and J ends lost 0 bases and 9 bases, in that order; junction bases with no gene match: 0. This CDR3 is CASSEARGGEQFF. The CDR3 bases are TGTGCCAGCAGTGAAGCGCGGGGGGGTGAGCAGTTCTTC.

This clone appeared a single time. The gene calls are TRBV13 and TRBJ2-3, with D perhaps matching TRBD2 (6 bases). V was shortened by 5 bases and J by 1 base, with 13 bases between the two germline ends. Germline-derived CDR1 and CDR2 are PRHDT and FYEKMQ (reference sequence). The CDR3 length is 15 residues. The CDR3 loop is CASSEQWEGTDTQYF. The CDR3 DNA reads TGTGCCAGCAGCGAGCAGTGGGAGGGCACAGATACGCAGTATTTT.

The chain links TRBV10-2 to TRBJ2-7, with D hard to call. Trimming shortened V by 3 bases and J by 6 bases, and 3 bases separated the two germline ends. The CDR3 sequence is 10 residues long. CDR1 is WSHSY and CDR2 is SAAADI in the germline V gene. The CDR3 here is CASSDTEQYF. DNA for the CDR3: TGCGCCAGCAGTGACACCGAGCAGTACTTC.

This rearrangement joins TRBV30 to TRBJ2-7; 8 bases fit TRBD2. With V trimmed by 3 bases and J by 4 bases, 5 bases remained unmatched. CDR3 size: 13 residues. Germline CDR1 and CDR2: GTSNPN and SVGIG (reference sequence). CDR3 in amino acids: CAWSYGGAYEQYF. The DNA of the CDR3 is TGTGCCTGGAGCTACGGGGGGGCGTACGAGCAGTACTTC.

The chain links TRBV4-1 to TRBJ2-7; D unresolved. Germline loops: CDR1 MGHRA, CDR2 YSYEKL. CDR3 size: 14 residues. With 0 bases removed from V and 6 bases from J, the gap between germline ends came to 12 bases. In DNA, the CDR3 is TGCGCCAGCAGCCAAGAGGGCAGGACCTCCGAGCAGTACTTC. This gives the protein CASSQEGRTSEQYF.

This clone was found once. The gene calls are TRBV7-2 and TRBJ2-7, with D possibly being TRBD1 or TRBD2 (5 bases each). The CDR3 contains 13 residues. V was pared by 5 bases and J by 3 bases, with 11 bases between. The germline gives CDR1 SGHTA, CDR2 FQGNSA. As DNA, the CDR3 is TGTGCCAGCAGCCGGGGCCCCGACTACGAGCAGTACTTC. This sequence encodes CASSRGPDYEQYF. Filled out from reference TRBV7-2 and TRBJ2-7, the complete variable domain reads GAGVSQSPSNKVTEKGKDVELRCDPISGHTALYWYRQSLGQGLEFLIYFQGNSAPDKSGLPSDRFSAERTGGSVSTLTIQRTQQEDSAVYLCASSRGPDYEQYFGPGTRLTVT.

A word on this clone: Other DNA sequences in the same sample also yield this CDR3. This chain connects TRBV7-9 to TRBJ1-2, with D possibly matching TRBD1 (5 bases). Trimming removed 0 bases at V and 3 bases at J, with 8 bases between. The germline V gene encodes CDR1 SEHNR and CDR2 FQNEAQ (reference sequence). The CDR3 sequence is 14 residues long. CDR3 loop: CASSLAGTDYGYTF. The CDR3 nucleotides read TGTGCCAGCAGCTTAGCCGGGACGGACTATGGCTACACCTTC.

The chain combines TRBV25-1 with TRBJ2-7, with 8 bases that match TRBD2. CDR3 length: 16 residues. Germline values: CDR1 MGHDK, CDR2 SYGVNS. The J segment lost 2 bases and the V segment lost 3 bases, leaving 9 bases of the junction unmatched. The CDR3 sequence: CASSDLLAGGTYEQYF. For the CDR3, the DNA is TGTGCCAGCAGTGACCTTCTGGCGGGAGGAACCTACGAGCAGTACTTC.

J is TRBJ2-2 and V is TRBV7-9; D gene ambiguous. Germline assignment: CDR1 SEHNR and CDR2 FQNEAQ (reference sequence). This CDR3 comprises 14 residues. The V gene lost 5 bases and the J gene lost 1 base, with 8 bases spanning the gap. CDR3 DNA: TGTGCCAGCAGCCCCACCCAGAACACCGGGGAGCTGTTTTTT. Residues: CASSPTQNTGELFF.

V and J are TRBV5-6 and TRBJ2-4; D gene uncertain. Deletions cut 3 bases from V and 0 bases from J, with 13 bases between. CDR1 is SGHDT, CDR2 YYEEEE, per germline. The CDR3 covers 16 residues. The CDR3 protein is CASSSEPTLAKNIQYF. The CDR3 DNA sequence: TGTGCCAGCAGCTCGGAACCGACCCTAGCCAAAAACATTCAGTACTTC.

About this clone itself: Other DNA sequences within the sample encode an identical CDR3. This sequence joins TRBV9 and TRBJ2-3; a possible D gene is TRBD2 (5 bases). This CDR3 is built from 14 residues. Trimming shortened V by 0 bases and J by 0 bases, and 5 bases separated the two germline ends. Germline V gene sequence: CDR1 SGDLS, CDR2 YYNGEE. This CDR3 is CASSVAGSTDTQYF. The CDR3 nucleotides are TGTGCCAGCAGCGTAGCGGGGAGCACAGATACGCAGTATTTT.

The chain is built from TRBV19 and TRBJ2-2, with D tentatively TRBD1 (6 bases). Trimming stripped 5 bases from V and 4 bases from J, with 20 bases between. The CDR3 is 17 amino acids. The germline V gene encodes CDR1 LNHDA and CDR2 SQIVND (reference sequence). The CDR3 bases are TGTGCCAGTAGTCCCCCACCGGGACATTTCAGCACCGGGGAGCTGTTTTTT. This codes for CASSPPPGHFSTGELFF. Filled out from reference TRBV19 and TRBJ2-2, the complete variable domain reads DGGITQSPKYLFRKEGQNVTLSCEQNLNHDAMYWYRQDPGQGLRLIYYSQIVNDFQKGDIAEGYSVSREKKESFPLTVTSAQKNPTAFYLCASSPPPGHFSTGELFFGEGSRLTVL.

CDR3 loop: CAWSATGTGFDEQYF. The DNA for the CDR3 is TGTGCCTGGAGTGCTACCGGGACAGGGTTCGACGAGCAGTACTTC. This sequence joins TRBV30 and TRBJ2-7; 9 bases match TRBD1. Germline assignment: CDR1 GTSNPN and CDR2 SVGIG (reference sequence). The V gene end was trimmed by 1 base and the J gene end by 5 bases; junction bases not matched to a gene: 9. The CDR3 runs to 15 residues.